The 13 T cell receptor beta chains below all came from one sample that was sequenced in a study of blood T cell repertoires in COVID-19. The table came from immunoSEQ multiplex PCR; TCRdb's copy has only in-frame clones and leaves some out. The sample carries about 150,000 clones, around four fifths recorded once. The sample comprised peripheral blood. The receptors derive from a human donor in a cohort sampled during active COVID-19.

CDR3: CASSPLLAEANNEQFF. The CDR3 DNA sequence: TGCGCCAGCAGCCCCCTTTTGGCAGAGGCGAACAATGAGCAGTTCTTC. V and J are TRBV5-1 and TRBJ2-1, with no clear D. Germline V gives CDR1 SGHRS, CDR2 YFSETQ. The CDR3 has 16 residues. The V gene lost 4 bases and the J gene lost 5 bases, with 19 bases spanning the gap.

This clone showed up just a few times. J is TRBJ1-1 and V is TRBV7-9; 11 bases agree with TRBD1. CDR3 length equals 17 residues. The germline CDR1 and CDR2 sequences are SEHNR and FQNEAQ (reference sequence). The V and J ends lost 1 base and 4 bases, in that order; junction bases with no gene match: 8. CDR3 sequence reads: CASSLVGQGAISTEAFF. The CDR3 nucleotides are TGTGCCAGCAGCTTAGTTGGACAGGGGGCGATTTCCACTGAAGCTTTCTTT.

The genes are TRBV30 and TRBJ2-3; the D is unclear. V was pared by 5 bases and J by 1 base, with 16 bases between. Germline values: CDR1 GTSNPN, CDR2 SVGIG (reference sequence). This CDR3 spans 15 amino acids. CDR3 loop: CAWAVLSSRTDTQYF. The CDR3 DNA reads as TGTGCCTGGGCCGTATTGAGTTCCCGCACAGATACGCAGTATTTT.

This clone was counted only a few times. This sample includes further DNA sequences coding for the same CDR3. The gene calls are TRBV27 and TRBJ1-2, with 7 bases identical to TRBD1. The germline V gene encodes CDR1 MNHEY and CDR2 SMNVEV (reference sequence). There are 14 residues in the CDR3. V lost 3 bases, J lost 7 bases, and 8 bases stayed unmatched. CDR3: CASSFAQGRGGYTF. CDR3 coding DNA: TGTGCCAGCAGTTTTGCACAGGGGCGAGGTGGCTACACCTTC.

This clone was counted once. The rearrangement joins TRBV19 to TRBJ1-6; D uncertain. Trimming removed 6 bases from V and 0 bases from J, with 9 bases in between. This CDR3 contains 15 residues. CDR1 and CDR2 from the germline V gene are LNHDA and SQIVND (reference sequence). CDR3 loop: CASSTESSYNSPLHF. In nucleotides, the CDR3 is TGTGCCAGTAGCACAGAGAGCTCCTATAATTCACCCCTCCACTTT.

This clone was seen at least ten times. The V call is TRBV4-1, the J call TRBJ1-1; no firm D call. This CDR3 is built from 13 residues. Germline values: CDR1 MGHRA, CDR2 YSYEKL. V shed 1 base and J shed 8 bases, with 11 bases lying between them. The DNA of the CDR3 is TGCGCCAGCAGCCAAGGGAGAGCGGGAGAAGCTTTCTTT. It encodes CASSQGRAGEAFF.

This CDR3 is CASSPSGLAGGIYEQYF. The CDR3 DNA reads as TGTGCCAGCAGTCCCTCGGGACTAGCGGGGGGAATATACGAGCAGTACTTC. The rearrangement links TRBV27 to TRBJ2-7; the match to TRBD2 covers 15 bases. J lost 4 bases, V lost 5 bases, and 9 bases had no gene match. Germline CDR1 is MNHEY and CDR2 is SMNVEV (reference sequence). There are 17 residues in the CDR3.

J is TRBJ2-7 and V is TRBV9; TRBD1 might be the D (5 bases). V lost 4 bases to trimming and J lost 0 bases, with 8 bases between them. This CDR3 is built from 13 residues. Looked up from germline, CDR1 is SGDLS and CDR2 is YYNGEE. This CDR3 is CASSKQDSYEQYF. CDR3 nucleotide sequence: TGTGCCAGCAGCAAACAGGACTCCTACGAGCAGTACTTC.

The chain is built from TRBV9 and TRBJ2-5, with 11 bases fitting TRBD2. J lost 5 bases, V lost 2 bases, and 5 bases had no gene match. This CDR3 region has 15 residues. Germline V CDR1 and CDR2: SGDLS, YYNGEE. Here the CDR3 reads CASSVSGGAFETQYF. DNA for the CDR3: TGTGCCAGCAGCGTTAGCGGGGGGGCCTTTGAGACCCAGTACTTC.

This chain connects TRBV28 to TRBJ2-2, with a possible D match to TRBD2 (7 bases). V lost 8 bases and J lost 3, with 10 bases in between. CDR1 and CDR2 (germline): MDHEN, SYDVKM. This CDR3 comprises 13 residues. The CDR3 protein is CASGGAHTGELFF. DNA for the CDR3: TGTGCCAGCGGGGGGGCCCACACCGGGGAGCTGTTTTTT.

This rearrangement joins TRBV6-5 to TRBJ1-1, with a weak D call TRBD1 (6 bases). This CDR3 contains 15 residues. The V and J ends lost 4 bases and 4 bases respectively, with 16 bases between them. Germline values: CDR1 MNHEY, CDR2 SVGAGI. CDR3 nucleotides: TGTGCCAGCAGTTCCACCAGGGGTCGGGCCACTGAAGCTTTCTTT. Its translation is CASSSTRGRATEAFF.

This CDR3 is CASTRGGGTDTQYF. The CDR3 DNA sequence: TGTGCCAGTACCCGGGGAGGGGGCACAGATACGCAGTATTTT. The chain employs TRBV19 and TRBJ2-3, with 7 bases lining up with TRBD2. CDR1 and CDR2 (germline): LNHDA, SQIVND (reference sequence). V was clipped by 7 bases and J by 1 base; unmatched bases: 5. The CDR3 is 14 residues long.

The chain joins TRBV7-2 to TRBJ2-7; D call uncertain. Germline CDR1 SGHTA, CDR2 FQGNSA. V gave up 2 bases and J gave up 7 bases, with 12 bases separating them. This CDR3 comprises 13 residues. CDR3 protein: CASSLLGGREQYF. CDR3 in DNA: TGTGCCAGCAGCTTACTTGGCGGTAGAGAGCAGTACTTC.